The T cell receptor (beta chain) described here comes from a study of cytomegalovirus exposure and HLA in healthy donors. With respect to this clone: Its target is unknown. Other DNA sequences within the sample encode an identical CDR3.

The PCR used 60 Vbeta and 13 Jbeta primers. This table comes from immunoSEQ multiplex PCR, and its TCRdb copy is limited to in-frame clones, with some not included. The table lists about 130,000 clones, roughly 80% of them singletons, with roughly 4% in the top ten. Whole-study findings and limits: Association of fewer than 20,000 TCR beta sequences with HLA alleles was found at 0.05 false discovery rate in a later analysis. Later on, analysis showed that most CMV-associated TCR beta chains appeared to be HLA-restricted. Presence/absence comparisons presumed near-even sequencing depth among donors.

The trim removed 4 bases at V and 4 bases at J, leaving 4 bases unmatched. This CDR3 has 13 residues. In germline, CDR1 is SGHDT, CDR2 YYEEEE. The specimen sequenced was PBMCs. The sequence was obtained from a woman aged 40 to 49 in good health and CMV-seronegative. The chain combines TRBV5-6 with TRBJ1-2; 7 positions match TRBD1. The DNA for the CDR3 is TGTGCCAGCAGCCGAGGGGGCGGCTATGGCTACACCTTC. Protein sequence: CASSRGGGYGYTF.